This entry describes one T cell receptor beta chain. Its antigen is not known. This entry is derived from a study of T cell responses to AZD1222 COVID-19 vaccine. Study results and caveats: In all cases, repertoires were sampled only after the peak T cell response. Donor demographics were predominantly white British with a female majority; clonal diversity may be underestimated. Nearly half of spike-specific TCRs reportedly target variant regions that are unmutated in the B.1.351 and B.1.1.7 variants.

The CDR3 length is 14 residues. With 2 bases removed from V and 0 bases from J, the gap between germline ends came to 7 bases. The germline V gene has CDR1 MNHEY and CDR2 SVGAGI. Pooled together were second doses at about 4 or about 12 weeks. Sequencing was performed with immunoSEQ multiplex PCR; in TCRdb, only in-frame clones are kept and a portion is missing. This sample has around 170,000 clones, with around nine tenths found just once. The sequenced sample was peripheral blood, obtained 28 days after the second AZD1222 dose. The receptor was derived from an adult who received the AZD1222 COVID-19 vaccine. The chain joins TRBV6-5 to TRBJ1-1; no clear D gene. The CDR3 coding sequence is TGTGCCAGCAGTTACGAGGCTATGAACACTGAAGCTTTCTTT. This gives the protein CASSYEAMNTEAFF.